This T cell receptor beta chain was documented in a study of graft-versus-host responses after intestinal transplantation. General study findings and limits: Investigators detected GvH clones in recipient marrow, with some emerging earlier in ileum or blood. An association linked early post-transplant HvG declines with peak circulating GvH clone levels.

This clone was picked up a small number of times. Method: immunoSEQ multiplex PCR; TCRdb's copy keeps in-frame clones and lacks some. Of some 6,600 clones listed, under 40% are singletons. At the end of the reaction, proliferating CFSE-low CD3+CD4+ and CD3+CD8+ responders were sorted. This sequence originates from a human patient who was an organ donor for intestinal transplantation. The source was alloreactive CD4+ T cells from a mixed lymphocyte reaction culture, collected before transplantation. Subset reported: CFSE-low proliferating T cells sorted from approximately six-day pre-transplant mixed lymphocyte reaction (GvH or HvG direction).

CDR3 sequence: CASSFRQGARNEQFF. The CDR3 DNA is TGTGCCAGCAGTTTTAGACAGGGGGCGAGGAATGAGCAGTTCTTC. V and J are TRBV6-1 and TRBJ2-1; 10 bases agree with TRBD1. Unmatched junction bases numbered 8, after V lost 5 bases and J lost 7 bases. The germline V gene has CDR1 MNHNS and CDR2 SASEGT. This CDR3 spans 15 amino acids.